The clone carrying this TCR beta chain has more than one count but fewer than ten. Its antigen is not identified. The sample is drawn from a study of cytomegalovirus exposure and HLA in healthy donors. Study-wide findings and caveats: TCR sequences were mostly rare, though some public TCRs occurred in many donors.

Produced via immunoSEQ multiplex PCR; TCRdb's table is partial and in-frame only. Of 110,000 to 150,000 clones in the sample, approximately 91% were seen once. From the roughly 110-subject validation cohort, which was separate from the approximately 670-subject first cohort, the donors were drawn. CDR1 is ENHRY and CDR2 is SYGVKD in the germline V gene. The CDR3 has 14 amino acids. V was cut by 3 bases and J by 0 bases, with 9 bases left in between. This chain connects TRBV10-3 to TRBJ2-7; TRBD2 might be the D (5 bases). This TCR was sampled from a man between 18 and 35 years old in good health and CMV-seronegative. The material sequenced was PBMCs. The CDR3 region has the DNA TGTGCCATCAGTGACGAGCGGAGCTCCTACGAGCAGTACGTC. This encodes CAISDERSSYEQYV.